In its sample, the clone carrying this T cell receptor (beta chain) was seen a few times. Its target is unknown. The data are from a study of somatic mutations in cytotoxic T cells in rheumatoid arthritis. About the research overall: Certain T-cell populations stained with V beta antibodies were FACS-sorted to nearly 100% purity, and V beta1+ cells were TCRB-sequenced.

V was pared by 5 bases and J by 3 bases, with 8 bases of the junction left unmatched. The CDR3 contains 16 residues. Germline V gives CDR1 SGHVS, CDR2 FQNEAQ. Generated by immunoSEQ multiplex PCR, the TCRdb table keeps only in-frame clones and is missing some. The sample lists 7,000 or so clones, more than 45% occurring once. Study outcomes and limitations: Statistically, CD8+ T-cell clonality was not significantly distinct between individuals with rheumatoid arthritis and age-matched healthy controls. The targets (antigens) of the expanded CD8+ clones were not known. No age-related increase in CD8+ clonality was seen in healthy controls, but one was seen in rheumatoid arthritis patients.

The source of this sequence is a woman in her forties in good health. The rearrangement links TRBV7-8 to TRBJ1-2, with 11 bases that match TRBD1. Source material: CD8+ T cells sorted from blood. The DNA for the CDR3 is TGTGCCAGCAGCCCTCCGGGACAGGGGGTTGACTATGGCTACACCTTC. Amino acids: CASSPPGQGVDYGYTF.